The clone carrying this T cell receptor beta chain was seen a handful of times. The target antigen is unknown. The CDR3 consists of 15 residues. Looked up from germline, CDR1 is LGHDT and CDR2 is YNNKEL (reference sequence). V lost 5 bases and J lost 6; bases outside the gene matches: 7. The data were taken from a study of T-cell reconstitution after alpha-beta-depleted transplantation in children. Study observations and caveats: Day-60 TCRbeta diversity that was high in some patients was derived from surviving recipient T cells and thymic progenitors. Newly made T cells mostly supplied T-cell counts and diversity one year after transplant. Roughly two months post-transplant, alpha-beta T cells reportedly originated from several hundred graft clones that had expanded.

The authors prepared the TCRbeta library with unique molecular identifiers. MiXCR was run by TCRdb on the PCR reads, yielding one entry per CDR3 protein. The data contain more than 400,000 distinct CDR3 sequences, over 10% of them singletons. The sample here was PBMCs, mostly from graft donor cells, taken 180 days after TCRalphabeta/CD19-depleted stem cell transplant. The TCR was taken from a female patient aged 2 to 10 who had a stem cell transplant for aplastic anemia, so the T cells may come from the graft donor. This chain links TRBV3-1 with TRBJ2-2; 9 nucleotides align to TRBD2. The CDR3: CASSSRTSEAGELFF. The CDR3 DNA reads TGTGCCAGCAGCTCCCGGACTAGCGAAGCCGGGGAGCTGTTTTTT.